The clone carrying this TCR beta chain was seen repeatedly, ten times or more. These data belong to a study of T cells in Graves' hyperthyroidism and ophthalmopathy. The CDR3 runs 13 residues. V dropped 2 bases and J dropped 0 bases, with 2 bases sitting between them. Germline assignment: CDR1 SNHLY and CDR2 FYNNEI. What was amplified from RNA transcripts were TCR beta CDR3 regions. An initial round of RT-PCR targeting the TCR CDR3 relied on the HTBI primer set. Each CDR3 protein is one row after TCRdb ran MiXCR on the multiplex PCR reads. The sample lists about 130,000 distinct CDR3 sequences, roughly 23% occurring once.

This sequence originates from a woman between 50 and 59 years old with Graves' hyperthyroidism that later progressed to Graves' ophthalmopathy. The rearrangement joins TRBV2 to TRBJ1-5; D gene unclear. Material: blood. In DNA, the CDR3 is TGTGCCAGCAGTGAACATAGCAATCAGCCCCAGCATTTT. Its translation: CASSEHSNQPQHF.